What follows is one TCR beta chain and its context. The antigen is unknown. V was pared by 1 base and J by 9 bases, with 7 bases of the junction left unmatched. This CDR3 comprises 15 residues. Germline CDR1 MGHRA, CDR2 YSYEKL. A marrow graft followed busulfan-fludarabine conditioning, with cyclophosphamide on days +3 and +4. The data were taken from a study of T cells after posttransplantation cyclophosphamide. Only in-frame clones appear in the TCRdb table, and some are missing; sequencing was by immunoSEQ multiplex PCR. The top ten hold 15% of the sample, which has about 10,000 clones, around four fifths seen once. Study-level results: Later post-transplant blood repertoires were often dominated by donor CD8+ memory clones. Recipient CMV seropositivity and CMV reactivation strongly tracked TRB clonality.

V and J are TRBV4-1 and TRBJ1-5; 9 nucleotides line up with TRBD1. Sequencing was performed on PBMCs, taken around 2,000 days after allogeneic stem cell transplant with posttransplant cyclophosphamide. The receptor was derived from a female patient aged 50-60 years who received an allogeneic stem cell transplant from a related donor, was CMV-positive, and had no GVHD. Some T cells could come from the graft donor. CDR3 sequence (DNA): TGCGCCAGCAGCCAAGGGACAGGGGCGGGACCGCCCCAGCATTTT. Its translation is CASSQGTGAGPPQHF.